This T cell receptor (beta chain) stems from a study of early T cells in non-severe SARS-CoV-2 infection. Unique molecular identifier tags were affixed to discrete cDNA molecules. TCRdb analysed the 5' RACE reads with MiXCR anew, one entry per CDR3 protein. The table lists roughly 35,000 distinct CDR3 sequences, around 9% of them singletons, with about 13% in the top ten. Study observations and caveats: Anti-spike CD8 responses were favored by VDJdb matching, which missed private and CD4 specificities.

This CDR3 is 14 amino acids long. CDR1 is SGHVS, CDR2 FNYEAQ, per germline. V was clipped by 3 bases and J by 5 bases; unmatched bases: 1. Many counts were recorded for this clonotype. Its specificity is unknown. Sequenced sample: whole blood. This clonotype originated in an adult who was a healthcare worker with PCR-confirmed SARS-CoV-2 infection or an uninfected control (not recorded which). The gene calls are TRBV7-6 and TRBJ2-1, with 10 bases that match TRBD2. The CDR3 DNA follows: TGTGCCAGCAGCTTTAGCGGGGGGAACAATGAGCAGTTCTTC. Translation gives CASSFSGGNNEQFF. Complete variable domain (other parts from reference TRBV7-6 and TRBJ2-1): GAGVSQSPRYKVTKRGQDVALRCDPISGHVSLYWYRQALGQGPEFLTYFNYEAQQDKSGLPNDRFSAERPEGSISTLTIQRTEQRDSAMYRCASSFSGGNNEQFFGPGTRLTVL.